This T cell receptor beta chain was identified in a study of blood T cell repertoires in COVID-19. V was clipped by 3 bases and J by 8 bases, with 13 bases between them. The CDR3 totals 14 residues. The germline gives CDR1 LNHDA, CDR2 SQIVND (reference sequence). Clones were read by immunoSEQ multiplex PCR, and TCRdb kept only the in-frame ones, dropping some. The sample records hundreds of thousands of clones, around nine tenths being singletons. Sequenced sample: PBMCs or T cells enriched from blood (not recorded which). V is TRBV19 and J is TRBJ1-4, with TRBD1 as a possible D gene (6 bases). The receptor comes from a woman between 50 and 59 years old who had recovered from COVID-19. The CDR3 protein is CASSILTGSEKLFF. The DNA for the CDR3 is TGTGCCAGTAGTATTCTGACAGGATCCGAAAAACTGTTTTTT.